This TCR beta chain was captured in a study of persistence of HIV-infected CD4 T cells. Study details: A couple of participants gave one leukapheresis sample; others gave up to about 180 mL blood repeatedly.

Study-level findings and limits: Bulk TCR data could not be restricted to HIV-1-infected CMV-responding cells.

Sequencing used immunoSEQ version 4 in survey mode. Assay used: immunoSEQ multiplex PCR; TCRdb lists only in-frame clones, some missing. The repertoire consists of about 45,000 clones, with 91% occurring once and the leading ten covering under 2%. This clone was observed once. Antigen unknown. Nonspecific anti-CD3/anti-CD28 bead stimulation represents the broad CD4+ T cell repertoire. Sorting selected CD4+ T cells upregulating both CD40 ligand and CD69. Donors were HIV-1-infected adults who began suppressive ART during chronic infection. Germline V lookup: CDR1 MNHNS, CDR2 SASEGT. The V segment lost 2 bases and the J segment 0 bases; nucleotides outside the gene matches: 2. CDR3 length: 15 residues.

The receptor's source is an adult man with HIV who was CMV-seropositive. The source material was CD4+ T cells sorted from PBMCs after roughly 19-hour stimulation, sampled from a patient who received antiretroviral therapy. The chain couples TRBV6-1 to TRBJ2-3, with 7 nucleotides matching TRBD2. CDR3 residues: CASSEFSGSTDTQYF. The CDR3 DNA follows: TGTGCCAGCAGTGAATTTAGCGGGAGCACAGATACGCAGTATTTT.